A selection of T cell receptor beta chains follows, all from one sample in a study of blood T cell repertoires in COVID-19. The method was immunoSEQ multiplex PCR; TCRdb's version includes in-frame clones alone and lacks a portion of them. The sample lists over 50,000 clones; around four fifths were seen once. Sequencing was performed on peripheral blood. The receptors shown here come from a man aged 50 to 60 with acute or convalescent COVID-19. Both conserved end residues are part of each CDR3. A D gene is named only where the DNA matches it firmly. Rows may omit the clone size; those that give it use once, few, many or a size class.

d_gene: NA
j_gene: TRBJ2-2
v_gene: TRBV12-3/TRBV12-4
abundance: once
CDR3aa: CASSTGDTGELFF
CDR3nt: TGTGCCAGCTCCACGGGTGACACCGGGGAGCTGTTTTTT

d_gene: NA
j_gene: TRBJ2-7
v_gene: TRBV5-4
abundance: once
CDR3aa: CASSLDPRGRSDEQYF
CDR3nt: TGTGCCAGCAGCTTGGACCCCAGAGGGCGTAGCGACGAGCAGTACTTC

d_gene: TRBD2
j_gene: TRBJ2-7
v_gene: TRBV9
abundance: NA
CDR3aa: CASSVAQTSREQYF
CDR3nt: TGTGCCAGCAGCGTAGCTCAGACTAGCCGCGAGCAGTACTTC

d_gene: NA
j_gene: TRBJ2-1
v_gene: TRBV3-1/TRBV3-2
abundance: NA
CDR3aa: CASSLGGENEQFF
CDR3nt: TGTGCCAGCAGCCTAGGCGGTGAAAATGAGCAGTTCTTC

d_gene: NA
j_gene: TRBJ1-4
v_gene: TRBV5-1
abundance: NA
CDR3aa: CASSLEGLGSEKLFF
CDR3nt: TGCGCCAGCAGCTTGGAGGGACTCGGTAGTGAAAAACTGTTTTTT

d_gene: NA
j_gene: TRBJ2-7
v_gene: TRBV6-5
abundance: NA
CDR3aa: CASSYSVFSESEQYF
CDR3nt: TGTGCCAGCAGTTACTCGGTTTTTTCGGAGAGTGAGCAGTACTTC

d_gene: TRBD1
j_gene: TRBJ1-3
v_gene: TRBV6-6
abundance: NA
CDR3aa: CASSYRGPGNTIYF
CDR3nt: TGTGCCAGCAGTTACAGGGGGCCTGGAAACACCATATATTTT

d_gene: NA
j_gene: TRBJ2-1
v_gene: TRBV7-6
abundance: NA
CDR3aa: CASSLAQGRGGIHEQFF
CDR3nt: TGTGCCAGCAGCTTAGCGCAGGGGCGCGGAGGAATACATGAGCAGTTCTTC

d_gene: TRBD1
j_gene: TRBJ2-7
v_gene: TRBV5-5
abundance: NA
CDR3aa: CASSLDRGTEQYF
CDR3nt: TGTGCCAGCAGCTTGGACAGGGGAACCGAGCAGTACTTC

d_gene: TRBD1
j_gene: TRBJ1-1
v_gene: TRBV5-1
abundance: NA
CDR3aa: CASSWYGQGTTEAFF
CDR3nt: TGCGCCAGCAGTTGGTACGGACAGGGGACCACTGAAGCTTTCTTT

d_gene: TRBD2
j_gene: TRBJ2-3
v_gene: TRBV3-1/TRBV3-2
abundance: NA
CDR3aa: CASSQGTSGGTDTQYF
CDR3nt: TGTGCCAGCAGCCAAGGGACTAGCGGGGGCACAGATACGCAGTATTTT

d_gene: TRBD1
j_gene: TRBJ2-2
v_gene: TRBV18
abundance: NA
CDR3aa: CASSSGTGGTGELFF
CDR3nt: TGTGCCAGCTCATCCGGGACAGGGGGCACCGGGGAGCTGTTTTTT

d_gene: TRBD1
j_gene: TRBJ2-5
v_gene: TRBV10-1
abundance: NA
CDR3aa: CASSVRGQETQYF
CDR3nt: TGCGCCAGCAGTGTCAGGGGGCAAGAGACCCAGTACTTC